One and the same sample provided the 10 T cell receptor beta chains below, sequenced in a study of cytomegalovirus exposure and HLA in healthy donors. PCR amplification relied on 60 Vbeta primers (plus 13 Jbeta primers). Produced via immunoSEQ multiplex PCR; TCRdb's table is partial and in-frame only. The data contain about 89,000 clones, 60% to 80% of them singletons. Sequencing was carried out using PBMCs. The receptors originated from a man aged 25-45 years in good health and CMV-seronegative.

This clone was seen only a few times. V usage is TRBV4-3 and J usage is TRBJ2-3, with TRBD2 identical over 9 bases. The ends lost 3 bases at V and 0 bases at J; junction bases unmatched: 4. The CDR3 is made up of 16 amino acids. Germline loops: CDR1 LGHNA, CDR2 YSLEER. The CDR3 region is CASSHGTSKSTDTQYF. The CDR3 DNA reads as TGCGCCAGCAGCCATGGGACTAGCAAGAGCACAGATACGCAGTATTTT.

This sequence joins TRBV10-1 and TRBJ2-2, with D possibly being TRBD2 (5 bases). With 3 bases removed from V and 6 bases from J, the gap between germline ends came to 11 bases. The CDR3 spans 14 residues. Germline values: CDR1 WNHNN, CDR2 SYGVQD (reference sequence). The CDR3 region has the DNA TGCGCCAGCAGTGACGGCAGGAGGTCCGGGGAGCTGTTTTTT. It specifies CASSDGRRSGELFF.

The chain carries TRBV7-9 and TRBJ2-2; 13 nucleotides match TRBD2. The CDR3 is 17 amino acids. Germline-derived CDR1 and CDR2 are SEHNR and FQNEAQ (reference sequence). With V trimmed by 3 bases and J by 1 base, 2 bases remained unmatched. CDR3 sequence (DNA): TGTGCCAGCAGCTTGGGGACTAGCGGGAAGAACACCGGGGAGCTGTTTTTT. As protein: CASSLGTSGKNTGELFF.

The chain links TRBV7-6 to TRBJ2-7; 9 bases align to TRBD1. The CDR3 contains 15 residues. Germline V gene lookup returns CDR1 SGHVS and CDR2 FNYEAQ. J was trimmed by 4 bases and V by 5 bases; bases with no gene match: 9. The DNA for the CDR3 is TGTGCCAGCAGCCCGGTCGACAGGGGGAGGTACGAGCAGTACTTC. Translating it yields CASSPVDRGRYEQYF.

The J gene is TRBJ1-2, the V gene TRBV7-2; a weak D match, TRBD1 (6 bases). The CDR3 spans 14 residues. Germline V gene lookup returns CDR1 SGHTA and CDR2 FQGNSA. Trimming removed 5 bases at V and 1 base at J, with 11 bases between. The CDR3 bases are TGTGCCAGCAGCCCACAGGGAGTTAACTATGGCTACACCTTC. This gives the protein CASSPQGVNYGYTF.

Of note for this clone: One end of the junction varies from germline; a read error may be responsible. This chain uses TRBV7-9 with TRBJ2-1; 12 nucleotides align to TRBD2. Germline V lookup: CDR1 SEHNR, CDR2 FQNEAQ (reference sequence). This CDR3 has 17 residues. CDR3 in DNA: TGTTCCAGCAGCTCCCTAGCGGGGGGGCCTCCCTACAATGAGCAGTTCTTC. The encoded protein is CSSSSLAGGPPYNEQFF.

The rearrangement links TRBV15 to TRBJ1-5; 8 bases are shared with TRBD1. V was pared by 0 bases and J by 7 bases, with 8 bases of the junction left unmatched. The CDR3 has 16 residues. Germline assignment: CDR1 LNHNV and CDR2 YYDKDF (reference sequence). CDR3 in DNA: TGTGCCACCAGCAGAGATACAGGGGGATGGGGACAGCCCCAGCATTTT. Translation gives CATSRDTGGWGQPQHF.

The chain couples TRBV27 to TRBJ2-7; no reliable D call. Per germline, CDR1 MNHEY and CDR2 SMNVEV (reference sequence). V lost 6 bases and J lost 2, with 14 bases in between. CDR3 size: 14 residues. This chain's CDR3 is CASSRGPTPYEQYF. Here the CDR3 DNA reads TGTGCCAGCAGCCGCGGCCCCACCCCCTACGAGCAGTACTTC.

This sequence joins TRBV7-6 and TRBJ1-4; unclear D gene. Germline V gene sequence: CDR1 SGHVS, CDR2 FNYEAQ. The CDR3 consists of 15 residues. The V and J ends lost 5 bases and 5 bases respectively, with 15 bases between them. CDR3 coding DNA: TGTGCCAGCAGCGTAACGGACTGGGGAAATGAAAAACTGTTTTTT. Residues: CASSVTDWGNEKLFF.

The genes are TRBV5-5 and TRBJ1-6, with 7 bases fitting TRBD1. V trimming: 4 bases; J trimming: 6 bases; junction bases outside the gene matches: 10. The CDR3 has 16 residues. Germline V lookup: CDR1 SGHKS, CDR2 YYEKEE (reference sequence). For the CDR3, the DNA is TGTGCCAGCAGCGTCGACGGGACAGTGCCTAATTCACCCCTCCACTTT. Residues: CASSVDGTVPNSPLHF.